The 10 T cell receptor beta chains given below trace back to one sample, sequenced in a study of CD8+ T cells in alopecia areata (dated by TCRdb to the late 2010s). Library preparation used the immunoSEQ multiplex PCR assay. For TCR sequencing, RNA was extracted from every sample and reverse transcribed into cDNA to serve as template. TCRdb obtained this table from immuneACCESS and retained in-frame rearrangements with V and J assigned. These tables miss some clones; where compared with another copy, unresolved V genes account for less than half of the shortfall, and the remainder is unexplained. The sample profile shows 85,000 to 110,000 clones; around 59% of them were found once. The top ten constitute around 10% of the sample. Material: CD4+ T cells sorted from blood. The receptors originated from a human donor in good health.

V and J are TRBV7-2 and TRBJ2-6, with 9 positions matching TRBD1. The V gene end was trimmed by 1 base and the J gene end by 2 bases; junction bases not matched to a gene: 6. Per germline, CDR1 SGHTA and CDR2 FQGNSA. The CDR3 covers 18 residues. The CDR3 DNA sequence: TGTGCCAGCAGCTTAGTGGGACAGGGTACCCCTGGGGCCAACGTCCTGACTTTC. This codes for CASSLVGQGTPGANVLTF.

CDR3 residues: CSSFRTDTQYF. The DNA of the CDR3 is TGCAGCTCTTTCCGCACAGATACGCAGTATTTT. The chain recombines TRBV29-1 with TRBJ2-3, with unresolved D. Trimming stripped 8 bases from V and 1 base from J, with 7 bases between. Germline lookup yields CDR1 SQVTM and CDR2 ANQGSEA. The CDR3 loop spans 11 amino acids.

This rearrangement joins TRBV18 to TRBJ2-3; D gene uncertain. The CDR3 extends over 12 amino acids. Trimming removed 5 bases at V and 3 bases at J, with 6 bases between. CDR1 is KGHSH and CDR2 is LQKENI in the germline V gene. CDR3 sequence reads: CASSVGTDTQYF. The CDR3 DNA reads as TGTGCCAGCTCAGTTGGTACAGATACGCAGTATTTT.

This chain links TRBV2 with TRBJ1-5; a possible D gene is TRBD1 (5 bases). The CDR3 runs to 14 residues. The V gene lost 4 bases and the J gene lost 5 bases, with 12 bases spanning the gap. Germline V gene sequence: CDR1 SNHLY, CDR2 FYNNEI. In DNA, the CDR3 is TGTGCCAGCAGTGGTAGGGGAGGGTATCAGCCCCAGCATTTT. Translated, it gives CASSGRGGYQPQHF.

On this clone itself: A junction end diverges from the germline sequence, so it may reflect a read error. The chain has TRBV6-6 and TRBJ1-6, with 12 positions matching TRBD1. The CDR3 runs 13 residues. The germline gives CDR1 MNHNY, CDR2 SVGAGI (reference sequence). As DNA, the CDR3 is TGTGCCAGCAGTTATGGTGGGGGGACAGGGGGCCTCTTT. It yields the protein CASSYGGGTGGLF.

V and J are TRBV29-1 and TRBJ2-3; the match to TRBD2 covers 7 bases. In germline, CDR1 is SQVTM, CDR2 ANQGSEA. The J segment lost 0 bases and the V segment lost 4 bases, leaving 7 bases of the junction unmatched. CDR3 size: 15 residues. The CDR3 sequence is CSVVWERGSTDTQYF. CDR3 in DNA: TGCAGCGTTGTTTGGGAGCGGGGCAGCACAGATACGCAGTATTTT.

The chain employs TRBV6-1 and TRBJ2-2; a weak D match, TRBD2 (7 bases). Per germline, CDR1 MNHNS and CDR2 SASEGT. The CDR3 has 15 amino acids. Trimming pared 2 bases from V and 6 bases from J, leaving 13 bases between. The CDR3 is CASSEQGGGPGELFF. In DNA, the CDR3 is TGTGCCAGCAGTGAACAGGGAGGGGGGCCCGGGGAGCTGTTTTTT.

This rearrangement joins TRBV5-1 to TRBJ1-6, with 7 nucleotides matching TRBD1. Germline V gives CDR1 SGHRS, CDR2 YFSETQ. The CDR3 loop spans 15 amino acids. Losses at the gene ends were 1 base for V and 7 bases for J; bases not matched to a gene: 5. This CDR3 is CASSLSGQENSPLHF. The CDR3 region has the DNA TGCGCCAGCAGCTTGAGTGGACAGGAGAATTCACCCCTCCACTTT.

The table lists this clone with a few counts. The V gene is TRBV10-3, the J gene TRBJ2-1, with D perhaps TRBD2 (6 bases). The ends were cut back, 2 bases at V and 3 bases at J, with 14 bases in the middle. Per germline, CDR1 ENHRY and CDR2 SYGVKD. The CDR3 extends over 16 amino acids. The CDR3 bases are TGTGCCATCAGTGAGAGGGACTCAGACGACTACAATGAGCAGTTCTTC. This codes for CAISERDSDDYNEQFF.

This chain uses TRBV29-1 with TRBJ2-7, with D possibly TRBD1 on 6 matching bases. Germline V lookup: CDR1 SQVTM, CDR2 ANQGSEA. Trimming pared 7 bases from V and 1 base from J, leaving 14 bases between. This CDR3 spans 13 amino acids. In DNA, the CDR3 is TGCAGCGGGGCAGGGGCCCATTCCTACGAGCAGTACTTC. It yields the protein CSGAGAHSYEQYF.